A single sample gave rise to the 18 T cell receptor beta chains below, sequenced in a study of shared clonotypes between healthy human individuals. Libraries were prepared by immunoSEQ multiplex PCR; TCRdb keeps only in-frame clonotypes and omits some of them. The data hold some 2,000,000 clones, with about 95% observed a single time. Positive CCR7 selection of CD45RO-negative cells yielded the naive CD8 cells, and terminally differentiated effector memory CD45RA+ cells were excluded. Specimen: naive CD8+ T cells sorted from blood. The receptors come from a man between 18 and 29 years old in good health.

The V and J genes are TRBV4-1 and TRBJ2-7, with 7 bases identical to TRBD1. Germline CDR1 and CDR2: MGHRA and YSYEKL. The CDR3 runs 15 residues. V shed 3 bases, J shed 1 base, and the junction held 6 bases outside the gene matches. CDR3 DNA: TGCGCCAGCAGCCAGGGACAGTTTTCTTCCTACGAGCAGTACTTC. Translated, it gives CASSQGQFSSYEQYF.

The chain is built from TRBV10-3 and TRBJ2-1; 8 bases map to TRBD2. The CDR3 sequence is 18 residues long. The V segment lost 7 bases and the J segment 0 bases; nucleotides outside the gene matches: 14. Germline V gene lookup returns CDR1 ENHRY and CDR2 SYGVKD. The CDR3 loop reads CAIMGYDGGRSSYNEQFF. The DNA of the CDR3 is TGTGCCATCATGGGGTATGACGGCGGGAGGAGCTCCTACAATGAGCAGTTCTTC.

This clone was seen once. The CDR3 region has the DNA TGTGCCAGCAGTCCTACAGGACAAGCCTACGAGCAGTACTTC. Translation gives CASSPTGQAYEQYF. The chain recombines TRBV28 with TRBJ2-7, with D perhaps matching TRBD1 (5 bases). The V end lost 5 bases, the J end lost 2 bases, and 13 bases lay between the germline ends. Per the germline V gene, CDR1 is MDHEN and CDR2 is SYDVKM. There are 14 residues in the CDR3.

The chain uses TRBV2 and TRBJ1-6; tentative D call: TRBD1 (5 bases). Germline CDR1 and CDR2: SNHLY and FYNNEI. The V end lost 3 bases, the J end lost 1 base, and 13 bases lay between the germline ends. The length of the CDR3 is 17 residues. Written as DNA, the CDR3 is TGTGCCAGCAGTGACGGGGGAATAGGATCCTATAATTCACCCCTCCACTTT. It codes for CASSDGGIGSYNSPLHF.

Written as DNA, the CDR3 is TGTGCCAGCAGCTTAGGGCGGTCCAATGAGCAGTTCTTC. Translated, it gives CASSLGRSNEQFF. The chain combines TRBV7-2 with TRBJ2-1; D is uncertain. Germline assignment: CDR1 SGHTA and CDR2 FQGNSA. V was clipped by 1 base and J by 6 bases, with 7 bases between them. The CDR3 extends over 13 amino acids.

Remarks on this clone: The sample carries other DNA sequences with the same CDR3. The chain uses TRBV7-9 and TRBJ2-7; TRBD1 matches 8 bases. The length of the CDR3 is 14 residues. V dropped 1 base and J dropped 4; count of bases not matched to a gene: 3. From germline, CDR1 is SEHNR and CDR2 FQNEAQ (reference sequence). The DNA of the CDR3 is TGTGCCAGCAGCTTAGAGGGACAGGTTTACGAGCAGTACTTC. The encoded protein is CASSLEGQVYEQYF.

The chain is built from TRBV9 and TRBJ2-5; 7 nucleotides match TRBD2. CDR1 and CDR2 (germline): SGDLS, YYNGEE. Unmatched junction bases numbered 9, after V lost 3 bases and J lost 1 base. The CDR3 extends over 16 amino acids. This chain's CDR3 is CASSAVSVAGQETQYF. As DNA, the CDR3 is TGTGCCAGCAGCGCCGTTTCTGTAGCGGGCCAAGAGACCCAGTACTTC.

The chain uses TRBV14 and TRBJ2-2; the match to TRBD1 covers 7 bases. V lost 1 base and J lost 6; bases outside the gene matches: 5. The germline V gene has CDR1 SGHDN and CDR2 FVKESK. This CDR3 region has 15 residues. The CDR3 loop reads CASSQAQGVPGELFF. The CDR3 DNA reads as TGTGCCAGCAGCCAAGCTCAGGGGGTTCCCGGGGAGCTGTTTTTT.

The chain links TRBV5-1 to TRBJ1-1, with D perhaps matching TRBD1 (5 bases). Trimming took off 3 bases at V and 4 bases at J, with 10 bases between the two ends. The CDR3 spans 13 residues. Germline-derived CDR1 and CDR2 are SGHRS and YFSETQ. CDR3 in amino acids: CASSSGRGTEAFF. In DNA form, the CDR3 reads TGCGCCAGCAGCTCCGGGAGGGGCACTGAAGCTTTCTTT. Together with reference TRBV5-1 and TRBJ1-1, the CDR3 gives the full variable domain: KAGVTQTPRYLIKTRGQQVTLSCSPISGHRSVSWYQQTPGQGLQFLFEYFSETQRNKGNFPGRFSGRQFSNSRSEMNVSTLELGDSALYLCASSSGRGTEAFFGQGTRLTVV.

This clone was recorded only once. The CDR3 DNA reads as TGTGCCAGCAGCGGCGGACTAGCGGGAGATTACAATGAGCAGTTCTTC. Amino acids: CASSGGLAGDYNEQFF. This sequence joins TRBV7-9 and TRBJ2-1; TRBD2 matches 13 bases. Per germline, CDR1 SEHNR and CDR2 FQNEAQ (reference sequence). V dropped 5 bases and J dropped 4; count of bases not matched to a gene: 5. The CDR3 consists of 16 residues.

This sequence joins TRBV5-4 and TRBJ2-7, with D possibly being TRBD1 (6 bases). The germline V gene has CDR1 SGHNT and CDR2 YYREEE (reference sequence). V was pared by 1 base and J by 3 bases, with 11 bases between. This CDR3 region has 14 residues. This CDR3 is CASSLQGSLYEQYF. In DNA, the CDR3 is TGTGCCAGCAGCTTGCAGGGGTCCCTCTACGAGCAGTACTTC.

This clone was seen only once. The chain combines TRBV4-2 with TRBJ2-1; D call uncertain. The CDR3 length is 14 residues. V gave up 0 bases and J gave up 2 bases, with 5 bases separating them. Per germline, CDR1 LGHNA and CDR2 YNFKEQ. For the CDR3, the DNA is TGTGCCAGCAGCCAAGAGGCAGCCTACAATGAGCAGTTCTTC. Protein: CASSQEAAYNEQFF.

On this clone: Distinct nucleotide sequences in the sample also encode this CDR3. This chain connects TRBV6-5 to TRBJ2-1, with D perhaps being TRBD1 or TRBD2 (6 bases each). V lost 5 bases, J lost 10 bases, and 15 bases lay in between. The CDR3 contains 13 residues. Germline V gives CDR1 MNHEY, CDR2 SVGAGI. CDR3 residues: CASSPLGGGEQFF. The CDR3 nucleotides read TGTGCCAGCAGTCCCCTGGGGGGCGGGGAGCAGTTCTTC.

The chain has TRBV13 and TRBJ2-1; 8 bases fit TRBD1. Germline lookup yields CDR1 PRHDT and CDR2 FYEKMQ (reference sequence). The CDR3 runs to 13 residues. Losses at the gene ends were 8 bases for V and 4 bases for J; bases not matched to a gene: 4. The CDR3 region has the DNA TGTGCCAGCGGGGACAGGTCTTACAATGAGCAGTTCTTC. It yields the protein CASGDRSYNEQFF.

This rearrangement joins TRBV2 to TRBJ2-1; 9 positions agree with TRBD2. This CDR3 region has 15 residues. J lost 7 bases, V lost 3 bases, and 7 bases had no gene match. Germline CDR1 SNHLY, CDR2 FYNNEI. CDR3 sequence: CASSDGREGQNEQFF. The CDR3, as DNA: TGTGCCAGCAGTGATGGGCGGGAGGGCCAAAATGAGCAGTTCTTC.

This clone was detected only once. The CDR3 loop is CASSAELESHEQYF. The CDR3, as DNA: TGTGCCAGTAGTGCGGAACTCGAAAGTCACGAGCAGTACTTC. This chain uses TRBV19 with TRBJ2-7; D is unresolved. CDR1 LNHDA and CDR2 SQIVND come from the germline V gene (reference sequence). The CDR3 spans 14 residues. V was clipped by 5 bases and J by 5 bases, with 16 bases between them.

The chain is built from TRBV2 and TRBJ2-5; tentative D call: TRBD2 (5 bases). The length of the CDR3 is 13 residues. Germline lookup yields CDR1 SNHLY and CDR2 FYNNEI. Trimming pared 7 bases from V and 0 bases from J, leaving 9 bases between. The DNA for the CDR3 is TGTGCCAGCAATTTCGGGGACCAAGAGACCCAGTACTTC. Translating it yields CASNFGDQETQYF.

This chain links TRBV4-3 with TRBJ2-3; D not resolved. Germline assignment: CDR1 LGHNA and CDR2 YSLEER. The CDR3 is 13 amino acids. The V end was cut by 1 base, the J end by 4 bases, with 6 bases between. CDR3 DNA: TGCGCCAGCAGCCAAGTGTTGCCAGATACGCAGTATTTT. Its protein product is CASSQVLPDTQYF.